A selection of T cell receptor beta chains follows, all from one sample in a study of blood T cell repertoires in COVID-19. TCRdb's copy holds only in-frame clones and misses some; the assay was immunoSEQ multiplex PCR. The data contain 400,000 to 550,000 clones, around 89% of them singletons. Sample: peripheral blood. These receptors were taken from a woman aged 25 to 39 with acute or convalescent COVID-19. The CDR3 runs from the conserved cysteine through the conserved F or W. The D gene is left open where the match is weak. For some rows the clone size is stated as once, few or many, or as a class when expanded; others skip it.

abundance,j_gene,d_gene,v_gene,CDR3aa,CDR3nt
-,TRBJ1-5,-,TRBV28,CASSPTHAPQHF,TGTGCCAGCAGTCCAACACACGCTCCCCAGCATTTT
-,TRBJ1-3,-,TRBV10-3,CAISESRGRGQSNTIYF,TGTGCCATCAGTGAGTCGAGGGGCCGAGGACAGTCAAACACCATATATTTT
few,TRBJ2-1,TRBD2,TRBV19,CASRTGTNYNEQFF,TGTGCCAGTCGGACCGGGACTAACTACAATGAGCAGTTCTTC
-,TRBJ1-1,-,TRBV29-1,CSVDSGRQAFF,TGCAGCGTTGATAGCGGGCGGCAAGCTTTCTTT
-,TRBJ2-5,TRBD2,TRBV13,CASSLVVRGIAGDQETQYF,TGTGCCAGCAGCTTAGTGGTGCGAGGGATAGCGGGGGACCAAGAGACCCAGTACTTC
once,TRBJ1-1,-,TRBV6-5,CASRPPGAVNTEAFF,TGTGCCAGCAGACCCCCGGGAGCAGTTAACACTGAAGCTTTCTTT
-,TRBJ1-3,TRBD1,TRBV9,CASSGDRSSGNTIYF,TGTGCCAGCAGCGGGGACAGGAGCTCTGGAAACACCATATATTTT
-,TRBJ2-1,-,TRBV5-1,CASKQEGLYNEQFF,TGCGCCAGCAAACAGGAGGGGTTATACAATGAGCAGTTCTTC
-,TRBJ2-7,-,TRBV29-1,CSVGQSEQYF,TGCAGCGTTGGGCAGTCCGAGCAGTACTTC
-,TRBJ2-1,TRBD2,TRBV5-4,CASSLDPRGTNEQFF,TGTGCCAGCAGCTTGGATCCGCGGGGGACTAATGAGCAGTTCTTC
-,TRBJ1-1,TRBD1,TRBV7-9,CASSRGQRNTEAFF,TGTGCCAGCAGCCGGGGACAGCGAAACACTGAAGCTTTCTTT
-,TRBJ2-7,-,TRBV7-8,CASSGQTSYEQYF,TGTGCCAGCAGCGGACAGACCTCCTACGAGCAGTACTTC
-,TRBJ1-1,-,TRBV30,CAWTLRGNTEAFF,TGTGCCTGGACCCTAAGGGGGAACACTGAAGCTTTCTTT
-,TRBJ1-4,-,TRBV5-1,CASSPGSRINEKLFF,TGCGCCAGCAGCCCGGGTTCTCGGATTAATGAAAAACTGTTTTTT
-,TRBJ1-6,-,TRBV7-2,CASSSFNSPLHF,TGTGCCAGCAGCTCCTTTAATTCACCCCTCCACTTT
-,TRBJ2-7,TRBD1,TRBV7-9,CASTRGGGAGTGNRREQYF,TGTGCCAGCACCCGAGGGGGGGGTGCCGGGACAGGGAATCGACGCGAGCAGTACTTC
-,TRBJ1-2,TRBD1,TRBV5-1,CASSLSGRGNVAGYTF,TGCGCCAGCAGCCTCTCCGGCAGGGGGAATGTGGCTGGCTACACCTTC
-,TRBJ2-7,-,TRBV13,CASSLGRRLGEQYF,TGTGCCAGCAGCTTAGGCCGCAGGCTGGGCGAGCAGTACTTC